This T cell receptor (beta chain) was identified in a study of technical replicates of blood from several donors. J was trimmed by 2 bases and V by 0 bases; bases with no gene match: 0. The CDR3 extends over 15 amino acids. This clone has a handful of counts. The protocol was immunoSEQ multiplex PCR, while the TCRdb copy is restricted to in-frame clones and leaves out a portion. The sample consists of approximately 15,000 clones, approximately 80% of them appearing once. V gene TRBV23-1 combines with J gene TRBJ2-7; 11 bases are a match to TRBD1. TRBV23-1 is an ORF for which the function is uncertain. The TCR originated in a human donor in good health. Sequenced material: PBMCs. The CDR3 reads CASSQSGQGAYEQYF. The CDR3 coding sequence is TGCGCCAGCAGTCAATCGGGACAGGGGGCCTACGAGCAGTACTTC.